The clone carrying this TCR beta chain was detected ten times or more. Its antigen is not identified. CDR3 length: 15 amino acids. In germline, CDR1 is SGHRS, CDR2 YFSETQ. The V gene lost 0 bases and the J gene lost 2 bases, with 9 bases spanning the gap. Library preparation for TCR beta used quantitative 5'-RACE with molecular barcodes. TCRdb analysed the 5' RACE reads with MiXCR anew, one entry per CDR3 protein. The sample carries around 230,000 distinct CDR3 sequences, roughly 8.6% recorded once. The sample originates from a study of CD8 T cells in ankylosing spondylitis. Overall study findings and caveats: Clones that were linked to disease were CD8+ and were relatively rare in peripheral blood. In ankylosing spondylitis blood, a motif of about eight highly homologous TCR beta variants appeared characteristic. From matched ankylosing spondylitis synovial fluid, disease-linked clones were reportedly recovered at significantly enriched levels.

Sequences were obtained from blood, either unsorted or a sorted T cell fraction (not recorded which). The gene calls are TRBV5-1 and TRBJ2-1; D uncertain. The clonotype comes from a male donor with ankylosing spondylitis or in good health (not recorded which). CDR3 residues: CASSLAAEAYNEQFF. DNA of the CDR3: TGCGCCAGCAGCTTGGCCGCTGAAGCCTACAATGAGCAGTTCTTC.